This is a list of T cell receptor beta chains from one sample in a study of a mutant IDH1 vaccine in newly diagnosed glioma. These receptors have no known antigen. TCRdb keeps only in-frame clones here, not all; method: immunoSEQ multiplex PCR. The data contain roughly 48,000 clones, roughly 90% of them singletons. The sequences come from PBMCs, collected from a glioma patient whose treatment included an IDH1 peptide vaccine. These receptors all come from a man aged 50-59 years with glioma. Each CDR3 is given without its conserved first and last residue. A D gene is named only where the DNA matches it firmly.

>TRBV15|TRBJ2-7|TRBD1
ATSRDRGNEQY
>TRBV7-3|TRBJ1-1|.
ASSLRGQPYTEAF
>TRBV6-5|TRBJ2-3|.
ASSGGRGRTDTQY
>TRBV7-2|TRBJ2-5|.
ASSLGWGGETQY
>TRBV7-2|TRBJ1-2|.
ASSLVFYGYT
>TRBV27|TRBJ2-7|.
ASSLSWETAYEQY
>TRBV5-1|TRBJ1-4|TRBD1
ASSHPGQGEKLF
>TRBV6-4|TRBJ2-3|.
ASSDRPPPGTDTQY
>TRBV5-6|TRBJ2-3|.
ASSLERQIGQY
>TRBV7-9|TRBJ2-5|TRBD2
ASISGRLETQY
>TRBV15|TRBJ2-4|.
ATSRGAEGD
>TRBV6-5|TRBJ1-3|.
ASRGGPAENTIY
>TRBV9|TRBJ2-6|TRBD1
ASSLRDRGFSGANVLT
>TRBV9|TRBJ1-4|.
ASSVAATTTNEKLF
>TRBV10-1|TRBJ2-2|.
ASSESRGIKKNTGELF
>TRBV19|TRBJ1-1|TRBD1
ASKILTGGTEAF
>TRBV5-1|TRBJ2-7|TRBD2
ASSWGLAGVSYEQY
>TRBV19|TRBJ2-7|TRBD1
ASSIGQGEYEQY
>TRBV19|TRBJ2-7|TRBD1
ASSGSRQGANYEQY
>TRBV5-1|TRBJ2-2|.
ASRRGYTPPNTGELF
>TRBV19|TRBJ1-5|TRBD1
ASSWTGDSNQPQH
>TRBV2|TRBJ1-1|.
ASKSSVMNTEAF
>TRBV10-3|TRBJ2-1|TRBD2
ATLSPGLAAYNEQF
>TRBV14|TRBJ2-3|TRBD2
ASSHGTSGRQIFTDTQY
>TRBV7-9|TRBJ2-5|.
ASSQGTQTQY
>TRBV30|TRBJ2-1|.
AWLEIAYNEQF
>TRBV6-5|TRBJ1-2|.
ASNWDRANNYGYT
>TRBV2|TRBJ2-7|TRBD1
ASSVGTGSYEQY
>TRBV30|TRBJ2-1|.
AWLDSYNEQF
>TRBV6-1|TRBJ1-2|.
ASSETGRDGYT
>TRBV9|TRBJ1-6|.
ASSVAPRGGNSPLH
>TRBV7-7|TRBJ2-5|.
ASSLRPSSYQETQY
>TRBV5-1|TRBJ2-5|TRBD1
ASRADRSRFQETQY
>TRBV7-9|TRBJ2-5|.
ASSLDTVQETQY
>TRBV6-4|TRBJ2-3|TRBD2
ASSDGTSGADTQY
>TRBV13|TRBJ2-2|TRBD1
ASSAPWTGGNTGELF
>TRBV9|TRBJ2-2|.
ASSVYTGELF
>TRBV9|TRBJ1-2|TRBD1
ASSTQGGFSYGYT
>TRBV10-2|TRBJ2-7|.
ASSESGQLTYEQY
>TRBV28|TRBJ2-7|TRBD1
ASSQGTGGYSYEQY
>TRBV7-9|TRBJ1-2|.
ASTPRSTPTPVYGYT
>TRBV4-1|TRBJ2-7|.
ASSQGGIGYEQY
>TRBV7-2|TRBJ1-4|.
ASSSPAGGPATNEKLF
>TRBV5-5|TRBJ2-5|.
ASSPTLAPGETQY
>TRBV9|TRBJ1-5|.
ASSVGYSGNQPQH
>TRBV18|TRBJ2-2|.
ASSPLPGSDGELF
>TRBV7-3|TRBJ2-5|.
ASSLTGTQETQY
>TRBV30|TRBJ2-4|.
AWSAGYIQY
>TRBV2|TRBJ1-6|.
ASKDFSYNSPLH
>TRBV7-9|TRBJ2-3|.
ASSLAWEDTQY
>TRBV5-8|TRBJ1-5|.
ASSHGQNQPQH
>TRBV19|TRBJ2-5|TRBD1
ASSTGGTGGVETQY
>TRBV27|TRBJ1-2|TRBD1
ASSHGDRVYGYT
>TRBV7-9|TRBJ1-2|TRBD1
ASSGGGIRGRAYGYT
>TRBV6-6|TRBJ2-1|.
ASKGESSYNEQF
>TRBV2|TRBJ2-5|.
ASSPRLGETQY
>TRBV30|TRBJ1-1|.
AWSVLGNTEAF
>TRBV4-1|TRBJ1-2|.
ASRERKGNYGYT
>TRBV30|TRBJ1-5|.
AWSKSGGGSNQPQH